This T cell receptor (beta chain) is drawn from a study of regulatory T cells in long-lasting Graves disease. Library construction for TCR beta used iRepertoire HTBI primers and Arm-PCR of CDR3 regions. One entry per CDR3 protein results from TCRdb running MiXCR on the multiplex PCR reads. Among about 350,000 distinct CDR3 sequences, 16% were seen once, and the ten largest hold 30%. Time point given: newly diagnosed GD, antithyroid drugs for less than 3 months. RNA extracted from PBMCs served as the sequencing template. V lost 2 bases to trimming and J lost 2 bases, with 9 bases between them. This CDR3 comprises 14 residues. Germline V CDR1 and CDR2: SGHRS, YFSETQ. The sample holds many counts of this clonotype. The same data also contributed to another study, on T cells in Graves' hyperthyroidism and ophthalmopathy.

V is TRBV5-1 and J is TRBJ2-3; no clear D gene. The receptor comes from a man aged 40-50 years with Graves disease. The sample was peripheral blood mononuclear cells (PBMCs), taken at new diagnosis, from a patient treated with antithyroid drugs. CDR3 sequence: CASSLTRYTDTQYF. The DNA of the CDR3 is TGCGCCAGCAGCTTAACCAGATACACAGATACGCAGTATTTT. The whole variable domain, filled in from reference TRBV5-1 and TRBJ2-3, reads KAGVTQTPRYLIKTRGQQVTLSCSPISGHRSVSWYQQTPGQGLQFLFEYFSETQRNKGNFPGRFSGRQFSNSRSEMNVSTLELGDSALYLCASSLTRYTDTQYFGPGTRLTVL.